This T cell receptor (beta chain) was captured by sequencing in a study of CD8+CD57+ T cells in acquired aplastic anemia. Points from the study as a whole: Approximately 27 CD8+ CDR3 sequences occurred in both the patients and the controls.

This clonotype occurred a few times. No antigen is known for it. Patients who underwent sequencing had shown CD8+CD57+ cell expansion by flow cytometry. CDR3 and TCR beta VDJ profiling relied on a genomic DNA template. TCRdb redid the calling of the reads with MiXCR, one entry per CDR3 protein. Of under 200,000 distinct CDR3 sequences listed, roughly 48% are singletons. This sequence was found in a human donor with aplastic anemia. The sequenced sample consisted of sorted CD4+, CD8+, or CD8+CD57+ T cells (not recorded which) from PBMCs.

CDR3 sequence: CASTDRGHYNSPLHF. CDR3 DNA: TGTGCCAGTACGGACAGGGGTCACTATAATTCACCCCTCCACTTT. The V and J genes are TRBV19 and TRBJ1-6; 9 positions match TRBD1. Looked up from germline, CDR1 is LNHDA and CDR2 is SQIVND (reference sequence). With V trimmed by 7 bases and J by 3 bases, 4 bases remained unmatched. The length of the CDR3 is 15 residues.